Listed here is a single T cell receptor (beta chain). This sample stems from a study of blood T cell repertoires in COVID-19. Study context: Collection of acute and convalescent COVID-19 samples took place in the United States, Italy and Spain. Sources were T cells, B-cell-depleted T cells, or PBMCs; the material itself was cDNA or gDNA.

Methods used by the authors: Estimation of nucleated cell counts was performed using reference gene primer amplification. Sequencing used immunoSEQ multiplex PCR; TCRdb keeps in-frame clones, though not all of them. D and trimming were read from the DNA, whereas the V and J calls and clone size are those reported in that table. This sample has 55,000 to 75,000 clones; about 86% occur once, and the top ten carry around 10%. This CDR3 is built from 13 residues. The V gene's germline CDR1 is LNHNV and CDR2 YYDKDF (reference sequence). Trimming shortened V by 3 bases and J by 2 bases, and 7 bases separated the two germline ends.

The sample consisted of peripheral blood. The chain links TRBV15 to TRBJ2-5, with no clear D. The sequence derives from a man aged 80 or over with COVID-19, enrolled during active disease. The CDR3 bases are TGTGCCACCAGCAGGGCGACTCAAGAGACCCAGTACTTC. This codes for CATSRATQETQYF. The full variable domain, completed using reference TRBV15 and TRBJ2-5, is DAMVIQNPRYQVTQFGKPVTLSCSQTLNHNVMYWYQQKSSQAPKLLFHYYDKDFNNEADTPDNFQSRRPNTSFCFLDIRSPGLGDTAMYLCATSRATQETQYFGPGTRLLVL.